The 8 T cell receptor beta chains listed next were all sequenced from one sample in a study of CD8 T cells in ankylosing spondylitis. TCRdb re-called the 5' RACE reads through MiXCR, storing one row per CDR3 protein. The sample has about 160,000 distinct CDR3 sequences, 9.8% seen once. Sequencing was performed on blood, either unsorted or a sorted T cell fraction (not recorded which). The source of these receptors is a female donor with ankylosing spondylitis or in good health (not recorded which).

The CDR3 loop reads CASSGALRHEQYF. In nucleotides, the CDR3 is TGTGCCAGCAGCGGGGCCCTTAGGCACGAGCAGTACTTC. The V and J genes are TRBV9 and TRBJ2-7; no clear D. CDR3 length equals 13 residues. The germline V gene encodes CDR1 SGDLS and CDR2 YYNGEE. Trimming cost V 3 bases and J 5 bases, with 12 bases left between them.

The CDR3 DNA is TGTGCCAGCAGTACGGGAGGGGGGAGCTCCTACGAGCAGTACTTC. The encoded protein is CASSTGGGSSYEQYF. The rearrangement links TRBV6-2 or TRBV6-3 to TRBJ2-7, with 8 bases aligning to TRBD2. The trim removed 5 bases at V and 0 bases at J, leaving 6 bases unmatched. Germline loops: CDR1 MNHEY, CDR2 SVGEGT. The CDR3 length is 15 residues.

In regard to this clonotype: A read error is possible here, since a much larger clone lies one base away. The rearrangement uses TRBV7-9 and TRBJ2-7; no reliable D call. V lost 5 bases and J 3 bases, leaving 5 bases between the germline ends. From germline, CDR1 is SEHNR and CDR2 FQNEAQ (reference sequence). The CDR3 has 11 amino acids. This CDR3 is CASSPYYEQYF. The CDR3 coding sequence is TGTGCCAGCAGCCCCTACTACGAGCAGTACTTC.

This clonotype was observed a few times. The rearrangement joins TRBV10-3 to TRBJ2-1; 11 bases line up with TRBD2. J was trimmed by 7 bases and V by 0 bases; bases with no gene match: 5. The CDR3 extends over 16 amino acids. Per germline, CDR1 ENHRY and CDR2 SYGVKD. CDR3 bases: TGTGCCATCAGTGAGTCGACTAGCGGGAACCTTAATGAGCAGTTCTTC. It is translated as CAISESTSGNLNEQFF.

Only a few counts were recorded for this clonotype. The chain couples TRBV30 to TRBJ2-3; D is uncertain. Germline V gives CDR1 GTSNPN, CDR2 SVGIG (reference sequence). The CDR3 totals 13 residues. The V end lost 4 bases, the J end lost 0 bases, and 8 bases lay between the germline ends. CDR3 DNA sequence: TGTGCCTGGATAGGTATTAGCACAGATACGCAGTATTTT. It yields the protein CAWIGISTDTQYF. Full variable domain (remainder filled in from reference TRBV30 and TRBJ2-3): SQTIHQWPATLVQPVGSPLSLECTVEGTSNPNLYWYRQAAGRGLQLLFYSVGIGQISSEVPQNLSASRPQDRQFILSSKKLLLSDSGFYLCAWIGISTDTQYFGPGTRLTVL.

This clonotype has a handful of counts. This rearrangement joins TRBV9 to TRBJ2-7; D is ambiguous. Germline CDR1 is SGDLS and CDR2 is YYNGEE. The CDR3 contains 14 residues. Trimming cost V 0 bases and J 2 bases, with 9 bases left between them. The CDR3 loop is CASSVGSGPYEQYF. CDR3 nucleotides: TGTGCCAGCAGCGTAGGGTCGGGTCCCTACGAGCAGTACTTC. Full variable domain (missing parts from reference TRBV9 and TRBJ2-7): DSGVTQTPKHLITATGQRVTLRCSPRSGDLSVYWYQQSLDQGLQFLIQYYNGEERAKGNILERFSAQQFPDLHSELNLSSLELGDSALYFCASSVGSGPYEQYFGPGTRLTVT.

The chain joins TRBV6-2 or TRBV6-3 to TRBJ2-7; no definite D call. The CDR3 consists of 13 residues. V was cut by 2 bases and J by 3 bases, with 8 bases left in between. The germline V gene has CDR1 MNHEY and CDR2 SVGEGT. The CDR3 DNA reads as TGTGCCAGCAGTTACGGGCTAGTCTACGAGCAGTACTTC. Its protein is CASSYGLVYEQYF.

This clonotype has a handful of counts. The chain joins TRBV4-3 to TRBJ2-5; 12 nucleotides match TRBD2. Germline V lookup: CDR1 LGHNA, CDR2 YSLEER. V was pared by 4 bases and J by 4 bases, with 7 bases of the junction left unmatched. The CDR3 length is 16 residues. The CDR3 nucleotides read TGCGCCAGCAGCCCTAGCCTGGGACTAGCGGGAGAGACCCAGTACTTC. Translating it yields CASSPSLGLAGETQYF.